Listed below are T cell receptor beta chains from one sample, sequenced in a study of T cells after yellow fever vaccination. TCRdb reprocessed the 5' RACE reads via MiXCR and lists one record per CDR3 protein. The table records 100,000 to 150,000 distinct CDR3 sequences, around 6.7% of them present only once. The sample in question was CD4+ T cells sorted from PBMCs, obtained roughly seven weeks after the first yellow fever vaccination. The receptors originated from a man aged 18 to 30 who received the YFV17D yellow fever vaccine. Both conserved end residues are part of each CDR3. The order of the fields is J gene, D gene, V gene, clone size, CDR3 DNA, CDR3 protein. D genes are given only for firm matches. The size field is filled for only some rows; it gives once, few, many or a size class.

TRBJ2-1,TRBD1,TRBV11-3,many,TGTGCCAGCAGCTTAGGGGCACAGGGGACGAATGAGCAGTTCTTC,CASSLGAQGTNEQFF
TRBJ1-3,-,TRBV20-1,-,TGCAGTGCTAGGTACAATTCAGGGATGAGCGGAAACACCATATATTTT,CSARYNSGMSGNTIYF
TRBJ1-5,-,TRBV30,many,TGTGCCTGGAGTTGGGCCATGGAAAATAGCAATCAGCCCCAGCATTTT,CAWSWAMENSNQPQHF
TRBJ2-3,TRBD2,TRBV7-2,few,TGTGCCAGCAGCCTTCAAGCGGGGGGGCCCACAGATACGCAGTATTTT,CASSLQAGGPTDTQYF
TRBJ1-1,-,TRBV28,many,TGTGCCAGCAGAATAGAGGGATCGGGGTGGGAAGCTTTCTTT,CASRIEGSGWEAFF
TRBJ1-3,-,TRBV7-2,many,TGTGCCAGCAGCTCCTACAGGAGGCAGGCTGGAAACACCATATATTTT,CASSSYRRQAGNTIYF
TRBJ1-5,-,TRBV5-6,many,TGTGCCAGCAGCTTGGGCGAAGGGGTGAATCAGCCCCAGCATTTT,CASSLGEGVNQPQHF
TRBJ2-3,TRBD2,TRBV20-1,medium-sized,TGCAGTGCTAGGCGGGGGGGAGATACGCAGTATTTT,CSARRGGDTQYF
TRBJ1-1,TRBD1,TRBV19,many,TGTGCCAGTAGGGACAGGGGGCTCTTGAACACTGAAGCTTTCTTT,CASRDRGLLNTEAFF
TRBJ2-1,TRBD2,TRBV5-1,many,TGCGCCAGCAGCTCCTCGGGACTAGCGGGGGCCTTCTCCTACAATGAGCAGTTCTTC,CASSSSGLAGAFSYNEQFF
TRBJ2-1,TRBD2,TRBV5-1,many,TGCGCCAGCAAGCCGGGACTAGCGGCGAGCTCCTACAATGAGCAGTTCTTC,CASKPGLAASSYNEQFF
TRBJ2-2,TRBD2,TRBV6-5,many,TGTGCCAGCCGAGGGGCGGGGGGGCATACCGGGGAGCTGTTTTTT,CASRGAGGHTGELFF
TRBJ2-2,-,TRBV7-2,few,TGTGCCAGCCTTTGGGGAAGGGGGGGCACCGGGGAGCTGTTTTTT,CASLWGRGGTGELFF
TRBJ1-3,-,TRBV18,many,TGTGCCAGCTCACCACAGAGCTCTGGAAACACCATATATTTT,CASSPQSSGNTIYF
TRBJ2-6,-,TRBV7-3,few,TGTGCCAGCAGCGCCACTCGCAGCTCTGGGGCCAACGTCCTGACTTTC,CASSATRSSGANVLTF
TRBJ1-6,-,TRBV5-1,many,TGCGCCAGCAGCTTGGGGCAGGGAGAATCACCCCTCCACTTT,CASSLGQGESPLHF
TRBJ2-5,TRBD2,TRBV19,few,TGTGCCAGTAGTTGGCTAGCGGGGGGCAAAGAGACCCAGTACTTC,CASSWLAGGKETQYF
TRBJ2-1,TRBD1,TRBV5-1,many,TGCGCCAGCAGCTCCCAACTAACAGGGGTCAATGAGCAGTTCTTC,CASSSQLTGVNEQFF
TRBJ2-5,-,TRBV7-6,many,TGTGCCAGCAGCTTTACCGAGGGGTATGTGACCCAGTACTTC,CASSFTEGYVTQYF
TRBJ2-3,-,TRBV27,many,TGTGCCAGCAGTTTATCGGGCGGTGTGGCAGAGAGCACAGATACGCAGTATTTT,CASSLSGGVAESTDTQYF
TRBJ1-5,-,TRBV12-3/TRBV12-4,many,TGTGCCAGCAGTTTCGGGGGGGTGGGACAGCCCCAGCATTTT,CASSFGGVGQPQHF
TRBJ2-5,-,TRBV5-1,many,TGCGCCAGCAGCTCAGGATGGACCTCCCAAGAGACCCAGTACTTC,CASSSGWTSQETQYF
TRBJ1-3,-,TRBV6-5,many,TGTGCCAGCAGGCCCATGTCGGCCGGCTCTGGAAACACCATATATTTT,CASRPMSAGSGNTIYF
TRBJ2-5,TRBD2,TRBV27,many,TGTGCCAGCACCCCTCCGGGACTAGCGGGGCAGGGGACCCAGTACTTC,CASTPPGLAGQGTQYF
TRBJ2-3,-,TRBV15,many,TGTGCCACCAGCAGAGACCGGAATACGCAGTATTTT,CATSRDRNTQYF
TRBJ2-3,TRBD1,TRBV28,many,TGTGCCAGCAGTTGGGACAGCCCGGGGACAGATACGCAGTATTTT,CASSWDSPGTDTQYF
TRBJ2-5,-,TRBV7-9,-,TGTGCCAGCAGCTTAAATGGGGGGGAGACCCAGTACTTC,CASSLNGGETQYF
TRBJ1-2,-,TRBV5-6,many,TGTGCCAGCAGCTTGGGAGACGGAAACGGCTACACCTTC,CASSLGDGNGYTF
TRBJ2-5,-,TRBV5-1,many,TGCGCCAGCAGCGCAAACCAAGAGACCCAGTACTTC,CASSANQETQYF
TRBJ1-1,-,TRBV29-1,-,TGCAGCGCAGGTATTAACGCAGGGCTCACTGAAGCTTTCTTT,CSAGINAGLTEAFF
TRBJ1-2,TRBD1,TRBV6-5,-,TGTGCCAGCAGTTACTCGAGTGGACAGGGTTATGGCTACACCTTC,CASSYSSGQGYGYTF
TRBJ1-5,-,TRBV7-2,many,TGTGCCAGCAGCTTAGCGCCGGTTAGCAATCAGCCCCAGCATTTT,CASSLAPVSNQPQHF
TRBJ2-5,-,TRBV29-1,many,TGCAGCGTTGAAGGCAATAAAGAGACCCAGTACTTC,CSVEGNKETQYF
TRBJ2-7,-,TRBV7-2,-,TGTGCCAGCAGCAAAGGGGACCTTTACTACGCGCAGTACTTC,CASSKGDLYYAQYF
TRBJ2-2,-,TRBV20-1,many,TGCAGTGCAACTTGGGGATCAGGGGCCGGGGAGCTGTTTTTT,CSATWGSGAGELFF
TRBJ2-5,-,TRBV29-1,many,TGCAGCGTTAGACAGAGCCAAGAGACCCAGTACTTC,CSVRQSQETQYF
TRBJ2-5,TRBD2,TRBV11-2,many,TGTGCCAGCGGGGGGGGTCCATTAAAAGAGACCCAGTACTTC,CASGGGPLKETQYF
TRBJ1-2,-,TRBV7-2,-,TGTGCCAGCAGCCCAACTTGGGGCGACCCGGGAGGTGGCTACACCTTC,CASSPTWGDPGGGYTF
TRBJ2-2,-,TRBV18,many,TGTGCCAGCTCACCTAGGGGATCGAACACCGGGGAGCTGTTTTTT,CASSPRGSNTGELFF
TRBJ2-3,TRBD2,TRBV7-2,many,TGTGCCAGCAGCCGGGGCGGGGGGACAGATACGCAGTATTTT,CASSRGGGTDTQYF
TRBJ2-1,TRBD2,TRBV6-2/TRBV6-3,few,TGTGCCAGCAAGGGACTAGCCCTCAATGAGCAGTTCTTC,CASKGLALNEQFF
TRBJ1-2,TRBD1,TRBV4-2,-,TGTGCCAGCAGCCAAGCCGGGGCCGGGACAGACTATGGCTACACCTTC,CASSQAGAGTDYGYTF
TRBJ2-3,-,TRBV4-3,many,TGCGCCAGCAGCCAAGATGCGGGGGATACGCAGTATTTT,CASSQDAGDTQYF
TRBJ2-3,-,TRBV6-2/TRBV6-3,many,TGTGCCAGCACCCGGGACTCACTATTGGATACGCAGTATTTT,CASTRDSLLDTQYF
TRBJ1-2,TRBD1,TRBV2,many,TGTGCCAGCACCATGGGACAGGGCCGTGGCTACACCTTC,CASTMGQGRGYTF
TRBJ1-2,-,TRBV4-3,many,TGCGCCAGCAGCCAAGATAGGACCCACTATGGCTACACCTTC,CASSQDRTHYGYTF
TRBJ1-2,-,TRBV20-1,-,TGCAGTGCTGGGAGGGGTCTCCTGTATGATGGCTACACCTTC,CSAGRGLLYDGYTF